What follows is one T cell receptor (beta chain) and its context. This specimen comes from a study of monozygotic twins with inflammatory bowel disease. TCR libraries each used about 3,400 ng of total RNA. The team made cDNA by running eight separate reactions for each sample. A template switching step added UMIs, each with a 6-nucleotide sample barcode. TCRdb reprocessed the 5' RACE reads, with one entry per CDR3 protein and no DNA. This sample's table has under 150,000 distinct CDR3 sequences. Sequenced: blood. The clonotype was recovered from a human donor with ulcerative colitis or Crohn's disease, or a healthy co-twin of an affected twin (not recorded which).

CDR3 in amino acids: CASRSTGQSAGELFF. The V call is TRBV5-1, the J call TRBJ2-2; absent DNA, TCRdb's TRBD1 call cannot be checked. This CDR3 spans 15 amino acids. Germline V gene lookup returns CDR1 SGHRS and CDR2 YFSETQ.